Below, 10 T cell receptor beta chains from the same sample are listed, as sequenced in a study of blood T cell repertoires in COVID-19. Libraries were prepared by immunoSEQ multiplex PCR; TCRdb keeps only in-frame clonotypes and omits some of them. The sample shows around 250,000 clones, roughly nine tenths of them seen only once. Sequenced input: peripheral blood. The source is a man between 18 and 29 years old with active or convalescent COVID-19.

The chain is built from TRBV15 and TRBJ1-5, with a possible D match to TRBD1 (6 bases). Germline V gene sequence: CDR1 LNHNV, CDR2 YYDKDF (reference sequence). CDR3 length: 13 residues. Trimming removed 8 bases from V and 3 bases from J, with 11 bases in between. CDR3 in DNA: TGTGCCACCCAGGACAGTTCCAATCAGCCCCAGCATTTT. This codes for CATQDSSNQPQHF. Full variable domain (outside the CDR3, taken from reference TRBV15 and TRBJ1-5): DAMVIQNPRYQVTQFGKPVTLSCSQTLNHNVMYWYQQKSSQAPKLLFHYYDKDFNNEADTPDNFQSRRPNTSFCFLDIRSPGLGDTAMYLCATQDSSNQPQHFGDGTRLSIL.

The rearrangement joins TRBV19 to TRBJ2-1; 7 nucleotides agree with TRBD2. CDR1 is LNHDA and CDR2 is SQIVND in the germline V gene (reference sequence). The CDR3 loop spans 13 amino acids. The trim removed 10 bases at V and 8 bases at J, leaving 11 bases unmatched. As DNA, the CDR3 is TGTGCCACCGCATGGGGGGGGTGGGATGAGCAGTTCTTC. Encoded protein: CATAWGGWDEQFF. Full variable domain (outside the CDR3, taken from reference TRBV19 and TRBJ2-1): DGGITQSPKYLFRKEGQNVTLSCEQNLNHDAMYWYRQDPGQGLRLIYYSQIVNDFQKGDIAEGYSVSREKKESFPLTVTSAQKNPTAFYLCATAWGGWDEQFFGPGTRLTVL.

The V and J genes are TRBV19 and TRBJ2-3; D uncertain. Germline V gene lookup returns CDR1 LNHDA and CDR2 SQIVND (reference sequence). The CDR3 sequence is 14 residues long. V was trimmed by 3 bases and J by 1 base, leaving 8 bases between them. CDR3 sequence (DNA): TGTGCCAGTAGTATTAGATTAGGCACAGATACGCAGTATTTT. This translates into CASSIRLGTDTQYF.

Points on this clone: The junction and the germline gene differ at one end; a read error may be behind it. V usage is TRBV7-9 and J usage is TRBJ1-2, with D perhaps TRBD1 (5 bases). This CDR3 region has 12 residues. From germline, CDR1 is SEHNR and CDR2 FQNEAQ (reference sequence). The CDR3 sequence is CASSLVSGEKDF. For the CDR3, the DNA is TGTGCCAGCAGCTTAGTGTCGGGGGAGAAGGACTTC. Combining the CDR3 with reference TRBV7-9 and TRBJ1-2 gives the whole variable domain DTGVSQNPRHKITKRGQNVTFRCDPISEHNRLYWYRQTLGQGPEFLTYFQNEAQLEKSRLLSDRFSAERPKGSFSTLEIQRTEQGDSAMYLCASSLVSGEKDFGSGTRLTVV.

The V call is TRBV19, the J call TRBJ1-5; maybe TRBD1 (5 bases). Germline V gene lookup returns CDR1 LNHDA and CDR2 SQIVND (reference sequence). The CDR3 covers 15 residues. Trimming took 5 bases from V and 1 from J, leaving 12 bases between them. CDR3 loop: CASSGQGGSNQPQHF. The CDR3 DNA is TGTGCCAGTAGTGGGCAGGGAGGGAGCAATCAGCCCCAGCATTTT. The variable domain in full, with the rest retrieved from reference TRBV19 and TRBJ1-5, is DGGITQSPKYLFRKEGQNVTLSCEQNLNHDAMYWYRQDPGQGLRLIYYSQIVNDFQKGDIAEGYSVSREKKESFPLTVTSAQKNPTAFYLCASSGQGGSNQPQHFGDGTRLSIL.

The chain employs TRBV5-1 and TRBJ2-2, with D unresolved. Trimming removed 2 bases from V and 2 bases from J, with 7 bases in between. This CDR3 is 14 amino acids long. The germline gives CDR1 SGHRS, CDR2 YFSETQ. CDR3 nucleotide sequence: TGCGCCAGCAGCTTTGAACTTAACACCGGGGAGCTGTTTTTT. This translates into CASSFELNTGELFF.

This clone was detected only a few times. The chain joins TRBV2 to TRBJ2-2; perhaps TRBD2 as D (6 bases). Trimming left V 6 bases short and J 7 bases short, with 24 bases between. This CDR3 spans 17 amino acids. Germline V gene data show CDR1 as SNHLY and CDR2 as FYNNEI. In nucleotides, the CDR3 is TGTGCCAGCAGCAATCATAGGGACTCCCCGGGGAGCGGGGAGCTGTTTTTT. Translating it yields CASSNHRDSPGSGELFF. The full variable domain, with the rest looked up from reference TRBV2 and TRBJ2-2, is EPEVTQTPSHQVTQMGQEVILRCVPISNHLYFYWYRQILGQKVEFLVSFYNNEISEKSEIFDDQFSVERPDGSNFTLKIRSTKLEDSAMYFCASSNHRDSPGSGELFFGEGSRLTVL.

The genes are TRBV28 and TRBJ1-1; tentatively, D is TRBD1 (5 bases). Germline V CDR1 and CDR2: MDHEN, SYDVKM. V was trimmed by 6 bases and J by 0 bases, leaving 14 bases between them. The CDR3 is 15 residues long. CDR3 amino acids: CASSSMTELNTEAFF. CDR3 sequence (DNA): TGTGCCAGCAGCAGTATGACAGAGTTGAACACTGAAGCTTTCTTT. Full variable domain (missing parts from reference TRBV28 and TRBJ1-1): DVKVTQSSRYLVKRTGEKVFLECVQDMDHENMFWYRQDPGLGLRLIYFSYDVKMKEKGDIPEGYSVSREKKERFSLILESASTNQTSMYLCASSSMTELNTEAFFGQGTRLTVV.

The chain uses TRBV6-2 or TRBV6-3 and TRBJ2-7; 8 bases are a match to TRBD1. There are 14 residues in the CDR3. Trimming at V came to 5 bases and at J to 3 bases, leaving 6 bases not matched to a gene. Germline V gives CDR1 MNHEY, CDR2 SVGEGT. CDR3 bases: TGTGCCAGCAGTGACGGACAGGGCGTCTACGAGCAGTACTTC. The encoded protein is CASSDGQGVYEQYF.

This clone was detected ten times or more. CDR3 protein: CASSHRGGTDSPLHF. The CDR3 DNA reads as TGCGCCAGCAGCCACCGAGGGGGGACAGATTCACCCCTCCACTTT. The V call is TRBV4-1, the J call TRBJ1-6; 7 positions agree with TRBD1. This CDR3 contains 15 residues. Trimming removed 3 bases from V and 8 bases from J; junction bases left unmatched: 7. Germline CDR1 is MGHRA and CDR2 is YSYEKL.